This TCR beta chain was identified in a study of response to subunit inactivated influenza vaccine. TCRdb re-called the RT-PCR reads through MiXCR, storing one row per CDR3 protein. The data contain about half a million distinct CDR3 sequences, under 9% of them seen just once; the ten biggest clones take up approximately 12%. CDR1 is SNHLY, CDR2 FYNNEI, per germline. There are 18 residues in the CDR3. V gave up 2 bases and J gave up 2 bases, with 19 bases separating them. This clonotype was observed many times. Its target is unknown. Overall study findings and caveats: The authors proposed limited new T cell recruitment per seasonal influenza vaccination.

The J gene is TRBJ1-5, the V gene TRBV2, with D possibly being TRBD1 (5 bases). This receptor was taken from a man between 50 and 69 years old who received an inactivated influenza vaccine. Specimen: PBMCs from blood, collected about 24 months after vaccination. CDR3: CASSEREGSQSGNQPQHF. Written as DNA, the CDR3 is TGTGCCAGCAGTGAAAGGGAGGGGAGCCAGAGCGGCAATCAGCCCCAGCATTTT.